The TCR beta chain described here comes from a study of T cells after yellow fever vaccination. On the study more broadly: Fractions of limited cellularity were prepared by means of SMART-Seq v4 Ultra Low Input.

This clonotype was observed a few times. This CDR3 comprises 14 residues. V gave up 5 bases and J gave up 1 base; unmatched junction bases: 3. Germline V lookup: CDR1 MNHNY, CDR2 SVGAGI (reference sequence). From the 5' RACE reads, TCRdb called clonotypes with MiXCR, one entry per CDR3 protein. In the table there are under 200,000 distinct CDR3 sequences, 11% of which are singletons. The chain has TRBV6-6 and TRBJ1-2, with 8 bases fitting TRBD1. This receptor was identified in a man younger than 35 who received the YFV17D yellow fever vaccine. The sample in question was CD8+ T cells sorted from PBMCs, obtained 15 days after the yellow fever booster vaccination. The CDR3 protein is CASSGTGFNYGYTF. The CDR3, as DNA: TGTGCCAGCAGTGGGACAGGATTTAACTATGGCTACACCTTC.